Following are 27 T cell receptor beta chains from one sample sequenced in a study of cytomegalovirus exposure and HLA in healthy donors. Researchers ran the PCR with 60 Vbeta and 13 Jbeta primers. The table came from immunoSEQ multiplex PCR; TCRdb's copy has only in-frame clones and leaves some out. The sample features roughly 200,000 clones, with 0.9% to 1.4% in its top ten. Material for sequencing was PBMCs. The receptors were gathered from a girl aged 2 to 10 in good health and CMV-seropositive.

The CDR3 DNA follows: TGTGCCAGCAAAAAGAGACTAGCGGGAGGCCACGAGCAGTACTTC. This codes for CASKKRLAGGHEQYF. The rearrangement uses TRBV2 and TRBJ2-5, with 13 bases that match TRBD2. The end of the DNA aligns better with TRBJ2-7, so the J call may be wrong. CDR1 and CDR2 from the germline V gene are SNHLY and FYNNEI. The CDR3 contains 15 residues.

The chain's CDR3 is CASSHPLGYHYEQYF. The CDR3 DNA reads TGCGCCAGCAGCCATCCCCTAGGATACCACTACGAGCAGTACTTC. The rearrangement links TRBV4-1 to TRBJ2-7; D is undetermined. The CDR3 is 15 amino acids. V shed 3 bases and J shed 3 bases, with 15 bases lying between them. The germline V gene encodes CDR1 MGHRA and CDR2 YSYEKL.

J is TRBJ1-2 and V is TRBV7-9; D perhaps matches TRBD1 (6 bases). Germline-derived CDR1 and CDR2 are SEHNR and FQNEAQ (reference sequence). V dropped 5 bases and J dropped 8 bases, with 21 bases sitting between them. The CDR3 spans 15 residues. CDR3 sequence: CASSLRDTWRRGYTF. The CDR3 DNA reads TGTGCCAGCAGCCTTCGGGACACCTGGAGACGCGGCTACACCTTC.

The chain has TRBV19 and TRBJ2-6, with TRBD2 identical over 7 bases. With V trimmed by 6 bases and J by 0 bases, 8 bases remained unmatched. The CDR3 sequence is 17 residues long. Germline CDR1 is LNHDA and CDR2 is SQIVND (reference sequence). The CDR3 DNA follows: TGTGCCAGTAGCCCTTGGGGGGGTAGCTCTGGGGCCAACGTCCTGACTTTC. Its translation is CASSPWGGSSGANVLTF.

The rearrangement uses TRBV5-1 and TRBJ2-1; weak D call: TRBD2 (6 bases). V lost 4 bases and J lost 0, with 17 bases in between. The germline gives CDR1 SGHRS, CDR2 YFSETQ. There are 17 residues in the CDR3. The CDR3 is CASSAGSYGNSYNEQFF. The CDR3 DNA sequence: TGCGCCAGCAGCGCGGGGTCTTACGGGAACTCCTACAATGAGCAGTTCTTC.

Written as DNA, the CDR3 is TGTGCCAGCCACCAGGTCAGCACAGATACGCAGTATTTT. Its protein is CASHQVSTDTQYF. V usage is TRBV6-5 and J usage is TRBJ2-3; D remains unclear. Germline V gives CDR1 MNHEY, CDR2 SVGAGI. The CDR3 is 13 amino acids. V was pared by 8 bases and J by 0 bases, with 9 bases between.

The chain carries TRBV7-9 and TRBJ2-7, with 9 bases that match TRBD2. Trimming at V came to 0 bases and at J to 2 bases, leaving 5 bases not matched to a gene. Per the germline V gene, CDR1 is SEHNR and CDR2 is FQNEAQ (reference sequence). The length of the CDR3 is 16 residues. The CDR3 is CASSLAGPSGTYEQYF. CDR3 DNA sequence: TGTGCCAGCAGCTTAGCCGGGCCTAGCGGGACCTACGAGCAGTACTTC.

This sequence joins TRBV5-8 and TRBJ1-1; 7 bases line up with TRBD1. This CDR3 comprises 16 residues. Germline-derived CDR1 and CDR2 are SGHTS and YDEGEE. The junction had 6 bases not matched to a gene; V was cut back by 0 bases and J by 1 base. The CDR3 sequence is CASSLEGAGGNTEAFF. Written as DNA, the CDR3 is TGTGCCAGCAGCTTGGAGGGGGCAGGGGGGAACACTGAAGCTTTCTTT.

The CDR3: CASRLFEKTVDEQFF. The DNA of the CDR3 is TGTGCAAGTCGCTTATTCGAGAAGACAGTCGATGAGCAGTTCTTC. V usage is TRBV12-2 and J usage is TRBJ2-1; the table gives TRBD1 as D, unverified against the DNA. TRBV12-2 is noted as a pseudogene. CDR3 length: 15 amino acids.

The chain has TRBV4-2 and TRBJ2-7; a weak D match, TRBD1 (6 bases). Looked up from germline, CDR1 is LGHNA and CDR2 is YNFKEQ. The CDR3 runs 17 residues. V dropped 1 base and J dropped 1 base, with 17 bases sitting between them. In DNA, the CDR3 is TGTGCCAGCAGCCAAGGGACAGACACGGACTTTTCCTACGAGCAGTACTTC. Its protein is CASSQGTDTDFSYEQYF.

V gene TRBV15 combines with J gene TRBJ2-7; D perhaps matches TRBD1 (6 bases). This CDR3 region has 14 residues. Germline V gene sequence: CDR1 LNHNV, CDR2 YYDKDF (reference sequence). V was trimmed by 0 bases and J by 3 bases, leaving 9 bases between them. The CDR3 sequence: CATSREVQGYEQYF. CDR3 nucleotide sequence: TGTGCCACCAGCAGAGAAGTACAGGGCTACGAGCAGTACTTC.

The V call is TRBV4-1, the J call TRBJ1-6; D unresolved. Germline assignment: CDR1 MGHRA and CDR2 YSYEKL. Trimming cost V 0 bases and J 0 bases, with 6 bases left between them. The length of the CDR3 is 16 residues. DNA for the CDR3: TGCGCCAGCAGCCAAGAAGCGAGCTCCTATAATTCACCCCTCCACTTT. Translation gives CASSQEASSYNSPLHF.

The chain couples TRBV30 to TRBJ2-1, with 11 bases lining up with TRBD1. The germline V gene encodes CDR1 GTSNPN and CDR2 SVGIG (reference sequence). This CDR3 has 14 amino acids. V lost 5 bases to trimming and J lost 2 bases; unmatched junction nucleotides: 2. The CDR3 nucleotides read TGTGCCTGGGGACAGGGGGCAACCTACAATGAGCAGTTCTTC. Protein product: CAWGQGATYNEQFF.

The chain uses TRBV28 and TRBJ1-6, with D possibly matching TRBD1 (6 bases). The V end lost 5 bases, the J end lost 10 bases, and 15 bases lay between the germline ends. In germline, CDR1 is MDHEN, CDR2 SYDVKM. CDR3 size: 14 residues. The CDR3 nucleotides read TGTGCCAGCAGTCCTACAGGGCTTGGCTCACCCCTCCACTTT. It specifies CASSPTGLGSPLHF. The full variable domain, its missing parts supplied by reference TRBV28 and TRBJ1-6, is DVKVTQSSRYLVKRTGEKVFLECVQDMDHENMFWYRQDPGLGLRLIYFSYDVKMKEKGDIPEGYSVSREKKERFSLILESASTNQTSMYLCASSPTGLGSPLHFGNGTRLTVT.

The V call is TRBV15, the J call TRBJ1-4; no firm D call. The germline CDR1 and CDR2 sequences are LNHNV and YYDKDF (reference sequence). The CDR3 contains 14 residues. Trimming took off 2 bases at V and 8 bases at J, with 12 bases between the two ends. The CDR3 DNA sequence: TGTGCCACCAGCAGATCCGGGATTGCGGAAAAACTGTTTTTT. Its translation: CATSRSGIAEKLFF. The full variable domain, its missing parts supplied by reference TRBV15 and TRBJ1-4, is DAMVIQNPRYQVTQFGKPVTLSCSQTLNHNVMYWYQQKSSQAPKLLFHYYDKDFNNEADTPDNFQSRRPNTSFCFLDIRSPGLGDTAMYLCATSRSGIAEKLFFGSGTQLSVL.

The rearrangement links TRBV4-1 to TRBJ2-1; perhaps TRBD2 as D (6 bases). V dropped 0 bases and J dropped 9 bases, with 12 bases sitting between them. The CDR3 has 14 residues. CDR1 and CDR2 from the germline V gene are MGHRA and YSYEKL. The CDR3: CASSQEWEVGEQFF. The CDR3, as DNA: TGCGCCAGCAGCCAAGAATGGGAGGTCGGTGAGCAGTTCTTC.

This chain uses TRBV5-1 with TRBJ1-6; D remains ambiguous. V dropped 1 base and J dropped 7 bases, with 9 bases sitting between them. Germline values: CDR1 SGHRS, CDR2 YFSETQ. This CDR3 contains 14 residues. The CDR3 nucleotides are TGCGCCAGCAGCTTGTCGGGAGGAAATTCACCCCTCCACTTT. As protein: CASSLSGGNSPLHF.

The chain combines TRBV28 with TRBJ2-2; 14 bases map to TRBD2. CDR1 and CDR2 from the germline V gene are MDHEN and SYDVKM. J was trimmed by 5 bases and V by 1 base; bases with no gene match: 9. The CDR3 runs 19 residues. The CDR3 DNA is TGTGCCAGCAGTTTATATAGGAGACTAGCGGGAGGGGAAACCGGGGAGCTGTTTTTT. The encoded protein is CASSLYRRLAGGETGELFF.

The rearrangement links TRBV27 to TRBJ2-7; D remains unclear. The CDR3 contains 13 residues. Deletions cut 6 bases from V and 3 bases from J, with 12 bases between. Germline V gene sequence: CDR1 MNHEY, CDR2 SMNVEV (reference sequence). This chain's CDR3 is CASSHTVGYEQYF. The CDR3 region has the DNA TGTGCCAGCAGCCACACAGTAGGCTACGAGCAGTACTTC.

V is TRBV2 and J is TRBJ2-7, with 11 bases lining up with TRBD2. Unmatched junction bases numbered 4, after V lost 3 bases and J lost 3 bases. The germline gives CDR1 SNHLY, CDR2 FYNNEI. The CDR3 spans 15 residues. CDR3 nucleotide sequence: TGTGCCAGCAGTGACTCCGGGACTAGCGGCTACGAGCAGTACTTC. The encoded protein is CASSDSGTSGYEQYF.

CDR3 loop: CASSARTGETQYF. DNA for the CDR3: TGTGCCAGCAGCGCCCGCACGGGGGAGACCCAGTACTTC. The rearrangement uses TRBV9 and TRBJ2-5, with D perhaps TRBD2 (5 bases). The V end lost 3 bases, the J end lost 5 bases, and 11 bases lay between the germline ends. The V gene's germline CDR1 is SGDLS and CDR2 YYNGEE. This CDR3 is built from 13 residues.

The chain links TRBV10-3 to TRBJ1-1; D remains ambiguous. Germline CDR1 ENHRY, CDR2 SYGVKD. The CDR3 is 15 amino acids. The V gene lost 3 bases and the J gene lost 6 bases, with 17 bases spanning the gap. The CDR3: CAISDKWAGRAEAFF. The CDR3 nucleotides are TGTGCCATCAGTGATAAATGGGCGGGGAGGGCTGAAGCTTTCTTT.

This sequence joins TRBV11-2 and TRBJ2-7; unclear D gene. CDR3 length equals 15 residues. Germline V lookup: CDR1 SGHAT, CDR2 FQNNGV. The V gene lost 5 bases and the J gene lost 4 bases, with 18 bases spanning the gap. CDR3 residues: CASSPQPGFPYEQYF. DNA of the CDR3: TGTGCCAGCAGCCCGCAACCCGGGTTCCCGTACGAGCAGTACTTC. The full variable domain, with the rest looked up from reference TRBV11-2 and TRBJ2-7, is EAGVAQSPRYKIIEKRQSVAFWCNPISGHATLYWYQQILGQGPKLLIQFQNNGVVDDSQLPKDRFSAERLKGVDSTLKIQPAKLEDSAVYLCASSPQPGFPYEQYFGPGTRLTVT.

This sequence joins TRBV10-3 and TRBJ2-5; 13 nucleotides agree with TRBD2. This CDR3 has 16 residues. CDR1 is ENHRY, CDR2 SYGVKD, per germline. Trimming took 6 bases from V and 3 from J; bases not matched to a gene: 7. CDR3 nucleotides: TGTGCCATCAGGGGACCGGGACTAGCGGGAAAAGAGACCCAGTACTTC. It specifies CAIRGPGLAGKETQYF.

The chain joins TRBV11-2 to TRBJ2-3; no clear D. The CDR3 extends over 14 amino acids. Trimming left V 3 bases short and J 6 bases short, with 13 bases between. Per the germline V gene, CDR1 is SGHAT and CDR2 is FQNNGV. CDR3 region: CASSFTRLSDTQYF. The CDR3 DNA sequence: TGTGCCAGCAGCTTTACGCGTCTGAGTGATACGCAGTATTTT.

The V and J genes are TRBV7-2 and TRBJ1-1; D is unresolved. Germline-derived CDR1 and CDR2 are SGHTA and FQGNSA. The CDR3 loop spans 13 amino acids. Between the trimmed V and J ends, which lost 4 bases and 1 base, there was a span of 7 bases. CDR3 protein: CASSSQRNTEAFF. The CDR3 bases are TGTGCCAGCAGCTCACAGAGGAACACTGAAGCTTTCTTT.

The chain is built from TRBV5-1 and TRBJ1-1; tentatively, D is TRBD1 (6 bases). This CDR3 contains 13 residues. The ends were cut back, 3 bases at V and 7 bases at J, with 13 bases in the middle. Germline values: CDR1 SGHRS, CDR2 YFSETQ. CDR3 DNA: TGCGCCAGCAGCTCCCGGGACAAGAGTGAAGCTTTCTTT. This codes for CASSSRDKSEAFF. Using reference TRBV5-1 and TRBJ1-1 for the parts outside the CDR3, the full variable domain is KAGVTQTPRYLIKTRGQQVTLSCSPISGHRSVSWYQQTPGQGLQFLFEYFSETQRNKGNFPGRFSGRQFSNSRSEMNVSTLELGDSALYLCASSSRDKSEAFFGQGTRLTVV.